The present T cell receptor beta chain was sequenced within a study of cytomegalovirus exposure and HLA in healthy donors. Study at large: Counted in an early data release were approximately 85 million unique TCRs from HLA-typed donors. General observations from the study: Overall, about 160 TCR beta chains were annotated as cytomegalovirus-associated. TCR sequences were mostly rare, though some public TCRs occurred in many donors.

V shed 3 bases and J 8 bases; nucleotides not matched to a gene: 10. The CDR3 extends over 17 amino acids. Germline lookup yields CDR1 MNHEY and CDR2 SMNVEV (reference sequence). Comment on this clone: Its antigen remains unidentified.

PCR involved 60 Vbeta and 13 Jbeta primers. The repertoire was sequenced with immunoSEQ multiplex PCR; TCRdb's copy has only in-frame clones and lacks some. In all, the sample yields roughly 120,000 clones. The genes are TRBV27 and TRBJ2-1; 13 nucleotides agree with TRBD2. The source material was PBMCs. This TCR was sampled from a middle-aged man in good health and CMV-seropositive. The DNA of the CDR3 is TGTGCCAGCAGTTTCTACCTCGGGACTAGCGGGACGCATGAGCAGTTCTTC. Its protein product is CASSFYLGTSGTHEQFF.